This TCR beta chain was obtained from a study of cytomegalovirus exposure and HLA in healthy donors. Study details: In an earlier analysis, around 120 million unique TCR beta sequences were found from approximately 190 million T cells. General observations from the study: Some TCR beta chains (about 180 of them) were listed as cytomegalovirus-associated.

With V trimmed by 0 bases and J by 3 bases, 0 bases remained unmatched. CDR1 and CDR2 from the germline V gene are SGHRS and YFSETQ. This CDR3 has 15 residues. Nominally healthy donors were sampled, though unrecorded immune exposures were likely. A remark on this clone: Its specificity is not known.

The PCR employed 60 Vbeta primers together with 13 Jbeta primers. TCRdb's table, derived via immunoSEQ multiplex PCR, lists solely in-frame clones and lacks some. The table records under 250,000 clones, over 75% of them present only once. The source of this sequence is a human donor in good health. The sequenced sample consisted of PBMCs. V gene TRBV5-1 combines with J gene TRBJ2-1; 10 positions match TRBD2. The CDR3 region has the DNA TGCGCCAGCAGCTTGGCTAGCGGGAGCTACAATGAGCAGTTCTTC. The encoded protein is CASSLASGSYNEQFF. Supplemented by reference TRBV5-1 and TRBJ2-1, the full variable domain reads KAGVTQTPRYLIKTRGQQVTLSCSPISGHRSVSWYQQTPGQGLQFLFEYFSETQRNKGNFPGRFSGRQFSNSRSEMNVSTLELGDSALYLCASSLASGSYNEQFFGPGTRLTVL.